These T cell receptor beta chains were read from a single sample in a study of blood T cell repertoires in COVID-19. Some clones are missing from TCRdb's copy, which holds only in-frame ones; the method was immunoSEQ multiplex PCR. The top ten clones hold approximately 3.8% of a sample with 200,000 to 250,000 clones, about four fifths of them seen once. What was sequenced was peripheral blood. Source of these receptors: an elderly woman with acute or convalescent COVID-19. Both conserved end residues are part of each CDR3. A D gene is named only where the DNA matches it firmly. The size entry is marked missing in some rows and otherwise reads once, few, many or a size class.

TRBV29-1	TRBJ1-4	TRBD1	.	CSVGTGGEANEKLFF	TGCAGCGTTGGAACAGGGGGTGAGGCTAATGAAAAACTGTTTTTT
TRBV5-1	TRBJ1-1	.	few	CASSLAVNTEAFF	TGCGCCAGCAGCTTGGCGGTGAACACTGAAGCTTTCTTT
TRBV24-1	TRBJ1-2	.	.	CATSETGYYGYTF	TGTGCCACCAGTGAAACAGGTTATTATGGCTACACCTTC
TRBV10-1	TRBJ1-4	TRBD1	.	CASSDGGGGTNEKLFF	TGCGCCAGCAGTGATGGAGGGGGCGGAACTAATGAAAAACTGTTTTTT
TRBV10-1	TRBJ1-1	.	.	CASSELKSPVAFF	TGCGCCAGCAGTGAGTTAAAGAGCCCGGTGGCTTTCTTT
TRBV4-2	TRBJ2-1	TRBD2	.	CASSQVLSGGADEQFF	TGTGCCAGCAGCCAAGTACTCAGCGGGGGGGCGGATGAGCAGTTCTTC
TRBV12-5	TRBJ1-6	.	few	CASSPHRGTLHF	TGTGCTAGCTCCCCCCACCGAGGCACCCTCCACTTT
TRBV2	TRBJ1-5	TRBD1	.	CASSADRASNQPQHF	TGTGCCAGCAGTGCGGACAGGGCAAGCAATCAGCCCCAGCATTTT
TRBV7-9	TRBJ2-3	.	.	CASSLTGFTDTQYF	TGTGCCAGCAGCTTAACGGGTTTCACAGATACGCAGTATTTT
TRBV12-3/TRBV12-4	TRBJ1-3	.	once	CASSSGTRGYF	TGTGCCAGCAGCTCCGGGACAAGAGGGTATTTT
TRBV28	TRBJ1-2	TRBD1	.	CASSQGGVVSNYGYTF	TGTGCCAGCAGCCAAGGGGGCGTTGTGTCTAACTATGGCTACACCTTC
TRBV27	TRBJ2-7	.	.	CASSSRGAGAYEQYF	TGTGCCAGCAGTTCTCGGGGGGCGGGCGCCTACGAGCAGTACTTC
TRBV6-1	TRBJ1-1	.	.	CASSENAALNTEAFF	TGTGCCAGCAGTGAAAACGCGGCGTTGAACACTGAAGCTTTCTTT
TRBV29-1	TRBJ2-4	TRBD1	once	CSVLQGAKNIQYF	TGCAGCGTTTTACAGGGGGCCAAAAACATTCAGTACTTC
TRBV2	TRBJ2-2	TRBD1	few	CASSLGQGWELFF	TGTGCCAGCAGTCTGGGACAGGGCTGGGAGCTGTTTTTT
TRBV6-1	TRBJ1-2	.	.	CASSEQRGPTGGYTF	TGTGCCAGCAGTGAGCAGCGGGGCCCAACTGGAGGCTACACCTTC
TRBV5-1	TRBJ1-2	.	.	CASSIQTTNYGYTF	TGCGCCAGCAGCATCCAAACAACTAACTATGGCTACACCTTC
TRBV19	TRBJ1-5	TRBD1	.	CASSNNDRENQPQHF	TGTGCCAGTAGTAACAACGACAGGGAAAATCAGCCCCAGCATTTT
TRBV5-4	TRBJ2-2	TRBD1	few	CASSLLGGARTGELFF	TGTGCCAGCAGCTTACTAGGGGGCGCCCGCACCGGGGAGCTGTTTTTT
TRBV9	TRBJ1-3	.	.	CASSTSGGQAGNTIYF	TGTGCCAGCAGCACTAGCGGGGGGCAGGCTGGAAACACCATATATTTT
TRBV5-4	TRBJ2-6	.	.	CASSPPGTGAGANVLTF	TGTGCCAGCAGCCCCCCTGGAACCGGGGCTGGGGCCAACGTCCTGACTTTC
TRBV6-5	TRBJ2-1	TRBD1	.	CASSSRDRSGNEQFF	TGTGCCAGCAGTTCCCGGGACAGGTCTGGCAATGAGCAGTTCTTC
TRBV4-2	TRBJ2-1	TRBD2	.	CASSQSAGAYNEQFF	TGTGCCAGCAGCCAATCTGCGGGGGCCTACAATGAGCAGTTCTTC
TRBV7-6	TRBJ1-1	.	.	CASSSQGYTEAFF	TGTGCCAGCAGCTCACAGGGATACACTGAAGCTTTCTTT
TRBV24-1	TRBJ2-2	TRBD2	.	CATSVSSGGASAGELFF	TGTGCCACCAGTGTATCTAGCGGGGGGGCCTCGGCCGGGGAGCTGTTTTTT
TRBV5-1	TRBJ1-4	TRBD1	.	CASSQTGGYEKLFF	TGCGCCAGCAGCCAGACAGGGGGCTATGAAAAACTGTTTTTT
TRBV5-1	TRBJ1-2	TRBD1	.	CASSSRTGDYGYTF	TGCGCCAGCAGCTCCCGGACAGGGGACTATGGCTACACCTTC
TRBV29-1	TRBJ1-1	TRBD1	.	CSVVQGDTEAFF	TGCAGCGTTGTCCAGGGGGACACTGAAGCTTTCTTT
TRBV14	TRBJ1-6	TRBD1	.	CASSLQTRDRGNVRGSYNSPLHF	TGTGCCAGCAGCCTGCAAACCCGGGACAGGGGGAATGTGCGTGGCTCCTATAATTCACCCCTCCACTTT
TRBV7-7	TRBJ2-2	.	few	CASSLVPGSNTGELFF	TGTGCTAGCAGCTTAGTTCCAGGTTCGAACACCGGGGAGCTGTTTTTT
TRBV19	TRBJ2-3	TRBD1	.	CASSTTGGGTDTQYF	TGTGCCAGTAGTACGACAGGGGGTGGCACAGATACGCAGTATTTT
TRBV3-1/TRBV3-2	TRBJ2-6	TRBD1	.	CASSQERTGGAGANVLTF	TGTGCCAGCAGCCAAGAAAGGACAGGGGGAGCTGGGGCCAACGTCCTGACTTTC
TRBV2	TRBJ1-2	.	.	CASSEARGDRGYTF	TGTGCCAGCAGTGAAGCGCGGGGGGATCGTGGCTACACCTTC
TRBV18	TRBJ1-1	.	.	CASSPGQADLNTEAFF	TGTGCCAGCTCACCAGGGCAGGCTGATCTGAACACTGAAGCTTTCTTT
TRBV3-1/TRBV3-2	TRBJ2-5	TRBD2	.	CASSQDLAGYGETQYF	TGTGCCAGCAGCCAAGATCTAGCGGGGTATGGAGAGACCCAGTACTTC
TRBV9	TRBJ1-1	.	.	CASSVEGVSLPNTEAFF	TGTGCCAGCAGCGTAGAAGGGGTCAGTTTGCCCAACACTGAAGCTTTCTTT
TRBV29-1	TRBJ1-2	.	.	CSVGGGGYTF	TGCAGCGTTGGGGGGGGCGGCTACACCTTC
TRBV18	TRBJ1-2	TRBD1	.	CASSRQGDYGYTF	TGTGCCAGCTCCCGACAGGGGGACTATGGCTACACCTTC
TRBV18	TRBJ1-1	.	.	CASSQNSGGVEAFF	TGTGCCAGCTCACAAAATTCCGGAGGAGTTGAAGCTTTCTTT
TRBV5-6	TRBJ1-5	.	.	CASSLGGDQPQHF	TGTGCCAGCAGCTTGGGAGGAGATCAGCCCCAGCATTTT
TRBV25-1	TRBJ1-2	.	.	CASSLGGSEGYTF	TGTGCCAGCAGTTTAGGGGGATCGGAAGGCTACACCTTC
TRBV7-9	TRBJ2-6	.	few	CASSLGGKGSGANVLTF	TGTGCCAGCAGCTTGGGGGGAAAGGGCTCTGGGGCCAACGTCCTGACTTTC
TRBV7-9	TRBJ1-2	TRBD1	.	CASSSTGTGVDYGYTF	TGTGCCAGCAGCTCAACCGGGACAGGGGTTGACTATGGCTACACCTTC
TRBV3-1/TRBV3-2	TRBJ1-2	.	.	CASSQDRGGYTF	TGTGCCAGCAGCCAAGATCGTGGCGGCTACACCTTC
TRBV5-1	TRBJ1-3	.	once	CASRPLSSGNTIYF	TGCGCCAGCAGACCCCTCAGCTCTGGAAACACCATATATTTT
TRBV3-1/TRBV3-2	TRBJ1-2	.	.	CASSRAPFIYTF	TGTGCCAGCAGCCGAGCGCCGTTCATCTACACCTTC
TRBV6-6	TRBJ2-1	.	.	CASSSEGEQFF	TGTGCCAGCAGTTCTGAGGGTGAGCAGTTCTTC
TRBV28	TRBJ1-1	TRBD1	.	CAIPTGTAIFF	TGTGCCATCCCGACCGGGACAGCAATTTTCTTT
TRBV10-3	TRBJ1-2	TRBD1	.	CAISDLGQPNYGYTF	TGTGCCATCAGTGATCTGGGACAGCCTAACTATGGCTACACCTTC
TRBV10-3	TRBJ1-5	.	.	CAISDLGALGNQPQHF	TGTGCCATCAGTGACTTGGGGGCGCTGGGCAATCAGCCCCAGCATTTT
TRBV15	TRBJ1-2	.	.	CATSREYLLYGYTF	TGTGCCACCAGCAGAGAGTATCTTTTATATGGCTACACCTTC